The rows below give T cell receptor beta chains drawn from one sample of a study of blood T cell repertoires in COVID-19. Produced via immunoSEQ multiplex PCR; TCRdb's table is partial and in-frame only. Of fewer than 150,000 clones listed, approximately 80% are singletons. Sequenced material: peripheral blood. Receptor source: a woman older than 75 in a cohort sampled during active or convalescent COVID-19. Both conserved end residues are part of each CDR3. Fields, in order: clone size, J gene, D gene, V gene, CDR3 protein, CDR3 DNA. The D gene is left open where the match is weak. The size field is filled for only some rows; it gives once, few, many or a size class.

size: .; J: TRBJ1-5; D: .; V: TRBV6-5; CDR3: CASSLRGPNQPQHF; DNA: TGTGCCAGCAGCCTACGGGGTCCCAATCAGCCCCAGCATTTT
size: .; J: TRBJ2-3; D: .; V: TRBV6-5; CDR3: CASSYSEGGTQYF; DNA: TGTGCCAGCAGTTACTCGGAAGGCGGTACGCAGTATTTT
size: .; J: TRBJ2-7; D: TRBD1; V: TRBV12-3/TRBV12-4; CDR3: CASSTGLGYEQYF; DNA: TGTGCCAGTTCGACAGGGCTAGGCTACGAGCAGTACTTC
size: .; J: TRBJ2-4; D: TRBD2; V: TRBV4-1; CDR3: CASSQVGTSGLAKNIQYF; DNA: TGCGCCAGCAGCCAAGTTGGGACTAGCGGCCTAGCCAAAAACATTCAGTACTTC
size: .; J: TRBJ1-1; D: TRBD1; V: TRBV5-4; CDR3: CASSSGTGSNTEAFF; DNA: TGTGCCAGCAGCTCGGGGACAGGATCGAACACTGAAGCTTTCTTT
size: once; J: TRBJ2-3; D: .; V: TRBV5-1; CDR3: CASSISLRDTQYF; DNA: TGCGCCAGCAGCATAAGTTTGAGGGATACGCAGTATTTT
size: once; J: TRBJ2-2; D: .; V: TRBV18; CDR3: CASSPGRHSYGELFF; DNA: TGTGCCAGCTCACCGGGGAGACATTCTTACGGAGAGCTGTTTTTT
size: .; J: TRBJ2-6; D: .; V: TRBV7-9; CDR3: CASSPSSANVLTF; DNA: TGTGCCAGCAGCCCTAGTAGCGCCAACGTCCTGACTTTC
size: .; J: TRBJ1-1; D: TRBD1; V: TRBV4-1; CDR3: CASSQTGSLYTEAFF; DNA: TGCGCCAGCAGCCAGACAGGGAGTCTATACACTGAAGCTTTCTTT
size: .; J: TRBJ1-5; D: .; V: TRBV6-6; CDR3: CASSTAARRGNQPQHF; DNA: TGTGCCAGCAGTACAGCAGCCCGGCGGGGCAATCAGCCCCAGCATTTT
size: .; J: TRBJ1-3; D: .; V: TRBV28; CDR3: CASRGQLVSGNTIYF; DNA: TGTGCCAGCAGAGGACAGTTGGTCTCTGGAAACACCATATATTTT
size: .; J: TRBJ1-2; D: .; V: TRBV6-2/TRBV6-3; CDR3: CASSYSSGAFYGYTF; DNA: TGTGCCAGCAGTTACTCGTCAGGGGCATTCTATGGCTACACCTTC
size: .; J: TRBJ2-3; D: TRBD1; V: TRBV12-3/TRBV12-4; CDR3: CASSTGQVDTQYF; DNA: TGTGCCAGCAGCACCGGACAGGTGGATACGCAGTATTTT
size: few; J: TRBJ1-2; D: .; V: TRBV3-1/TRBV3-2; CDR3: CASSPTTPLWSYGYTF; DNA: TGTGCCAGCAGCCCTACTACGCCATTATGGTCCTATGGCTACACCTTC
size: .; J: TRBJ1-1; D: .; V: TRBV6-5; CDR3: CASSESGVNTEAFF; DNA: TGTGCCAGCAGCGAGTCAGGGGTGAACACTGAAGCTTTCTTT
size: .; J: TRBJ1-4; D: .; V: TRBV18; CDR3: CASSPYLFNEKLFF; DNA: TGTGCCAGCTCACCGTATTTGTTTAATGAAAAACTGTTTTTT
size: few; J: TRBJ2-2; D: TRBD1; V: TRBV19; CDR3: CATTREGAWGGELFF; DNA: TGTGCCACCACCCGAGAGGGGGCGTGGGGCGGGGAGCTGTTTTTT
size: .; J: TRBJ2-3; D: TRBD2; V: TRBV18; CDR3: CASSPRRGGTDTQYF; DNA: TGTGCCAGCTCACCACGGCGGGGGGGCACAGATACGCAGTATTTT
size: .; J: TRBJ2-3; D: TRBD2; V: TRBV3-1/TRBV3-2; CDR3: CASSETSGTQYF; DNA: TGTGCCAGCAGCGAGACTAGCGGTACGCAGTATTTT
size: .; J: TRBJ1-1; D: .; V: TRBV3-1/TRBV3-2; CDR3: CASSPGTRNTEAFF; DNA: TGTGCCAGCAGCCCAGGGACAAGGAACACTGAAGCTTTCTTT
size: .; J: TRBJ2-3; D: TRBD2; V: TRBV5-4; CDR3: CASSLGLAGGTDTQYF; DNA: TGTGCCAGCAGCTTGGGTTTAGCGGGGGGCACAGATACGCAGTATTTT
size: .; J: TRBJ2-7; D: TRBD1; V: TRBV4-1; CDR3: CASSRTGPSYEQYF; DNA: TGCGCCAGCAGCCGGACAGGGCCTAGCTACGAGCAGTACTTC
size: .; J: TRBJ2-2; D: .; V: TRBV9; CDR3: CASSPQPGLNTGELFF; DNA: TGTGCCAGCAGCCCCCAACCAGGGCTGAACACCGGGGAGCTGTTTTTT
size: once; J: TRBJ1-3; D: .; V: TRBV7-2; CDR3: CASSPRLGPGRSGNTIYF; DNA: TGTGCCAGCAGCCCTCGGTTGGGGCCAGGGCGCTCTGGAAACACCATATATTTT
size: .; J: TRBJ2-1; D: TRBD1; V: TRBV28; CDR3: CASSDRVVDNEQFF; DNA: TGTGCCAGCAGTGACAGGGTTGTCGACAATGAGCAGTTCTTC
size: .; J: TRBJ1-1; D: .; V: TRBV9; CDR3: CASSVDRVTEAFF; DNA: TGTGCCAGCAGCGTAGACAGGGTCACTGAAGCTTTCTTT
size: .; J: TRBJ1-2; D: TRBD1; V: TRBV4-2; CDR3: CASSQEPSAPGQGFNYGYTF; DNA: TGTGCCAGCAGCCAAGAGCCATCCGCGCCGGGACAGGGATTTAACTATGGCTACACCTTC
size: few; J: TRBJ2-1; D: TRBD2; V: TRBV6-1; CDR3: CASSQGTSGGENEQFF; DNA: TGTGCCAGCAGTCAAGGGACTAGCGGGGGTGAAAATGAGCAGTTCTTC
size: .; J: TRBJ2-1; D: TRBD2; V: TRBV2; CDR3: CASSAPLAGTYNEQFF; DNA: TGTGCCAGCAGCGCTCCGCTAGCGGGGACATACAATGAGCAGTTCTTC
size: .; J: TRBJ1-6; D: .; V: TRBV19; CDR3: CASSMGGNAPLHF; DNA: TGTGCCAGTAGTATGGGGGGGAATGCGCCCCTCCACTTT
size: .; J: TRBJ2-3; D: TRBD2; V: TRBV7-8; CDR3: CASSSLAGPYQFTDTQYF; DNA: TGTGCCAGCAGCTCCTTAGCGGGGCCCTACCAGTTCACAGATACGCAGTATTTT
size: .; J: TRBJ1-1; D: TRBD1; V: TRBV15; CDR3: CATRELPGQGLFTEAFF; DNA: TGTGCCACCAGGGAACTACCGGGACAGGGGTTGTTCACTGAAGCTTTCTTT
size: .; J: TRBJ2-1; D: TRBD1; V: TRBV24-1; CDR3: CATRTGTGIFGEQFF; DNA: TGTGCCACCAGAACCGGGACAGGGATTTTCGGTGAGCAGTTCTTC
size: .; J: TRBJ2-1; D: TRBD2; V: TRBV11-2; CDR3: CASSLRGTSGVYNEQFF; DNA: TGTGCCAGCAGCCTAAGGGGGACTAGCGGGGTTTACAATGAGCAGTTCTTC
size: .; J: TRBJ1-2; D: .; V: TRBV5-5; CDR3: CASSFSVGKEGGYTF; DNA: TGTGCCAGCAGCTTCTCGGTCGGGAAAGAGGGTGGCTACACCTTC
size: .; J: TRBJ1-1; D: TRBD1; V: TRBV18; CDR3: CASSPPEGANTEAFF; DNA: TGTGCCAGCTCACCACCGGAGGGGGCAAACACTGAAGCTTTCTTT
size: .; J: TRBJ1-1; D: .; V: TRBV15; CDR3: CATSRPGGPTEAFF; DNA: TGTGCCACCAGCAGGCCCGGAGGGCCCACTGAAGCTTTCTTT
size: once; J: TRBJ2-3; D: TRBD2; V: TRBV5-1; CDR3: CASSLALGRGTSGSTDTQYF; DNA: TGCGCCAGCAGCTTGGCCCTAGGTCGGGGGACTAGCGGTAGCACAGATACGCAGTATTTT
size: .; J: TRBJ1-3; D: .; V: TRBV11-2; CDR3: CASSSDIFSGNTIYF; DNA: TGTGCCAGCAGCTCCGACATATTCTCTGGAAACACCATATATTTT
size: .; J: TRBJ1-1; D: .; V: TRBV3-1/TRBV3-2; CDR3: CASSQATEAFF; DNA: TGTGCCAGCAGCCAAGCTACTGAAGCTTTCTTT
size: .; J: TRBJ1-4; D: TRBD1; V: TRBV2; CDR3: CASRDRDRVEKLFF; DNA: TGTGCCAGCAGGGACCGGGACAGGGTTGAAAAACTGTTTTTT
size: .; J: TRBJ1-1; D: .; V: TRBV7-2; CDR3: CASSLSQGGTEAFF; DNA: TGTGCCAGCAGCTTATCCCAGGGAGGGACTGAAGCTTTCTTT